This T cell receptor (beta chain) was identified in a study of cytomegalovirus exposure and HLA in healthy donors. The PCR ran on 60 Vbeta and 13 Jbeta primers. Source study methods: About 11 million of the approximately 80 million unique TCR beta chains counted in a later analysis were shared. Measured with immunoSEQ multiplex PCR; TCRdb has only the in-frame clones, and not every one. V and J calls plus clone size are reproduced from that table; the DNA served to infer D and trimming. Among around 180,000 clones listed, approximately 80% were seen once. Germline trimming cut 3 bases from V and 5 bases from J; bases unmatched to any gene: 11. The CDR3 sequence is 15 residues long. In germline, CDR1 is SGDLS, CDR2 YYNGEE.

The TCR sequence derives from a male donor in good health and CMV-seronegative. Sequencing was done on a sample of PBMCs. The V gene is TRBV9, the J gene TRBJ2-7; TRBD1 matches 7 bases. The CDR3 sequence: CASSAGGQDLNEQYF. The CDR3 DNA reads TGTGCCAGCAGCGCAGGCGGACAGGATCTGAACGAGCAGTACTTC.